A single sample gave rise to the 5 T cell receptor beta chains below, sequenced in a study of PD-1 blockade in classical Hodgkin lymphoma (dated by TCRdb to 2018 to 2020). The library came from the immunoSEQ multiplex PCR assay. Drawn from immuneACCESS, this table holds only the in-frame rearrangements with V and J called that TCRdb kept. Clones are partly lost; checked studies trace under half to an unresolved V gene and leave the rest unexplained. For this sample the table gives 40,000 or so clones, of which about 88% were detected only once. The ten most abundant clones make up approximately 5.7% of the sample. This sample's time point label indicates: cycle 2 day 1 (C2D1) of nivolumab. Every trial patient had relapsed after autologous stem cell transplantation, and cohorts A, B and C differed in prior brentuximab vedotin exposure. The sample consisted of peripheral blood mononuclear cells (PBMCs), taken before the second cycle of nivolumab. All receptors come from a human donor with classical Hodgkin lymphoma.

This clone showed up just a few times. The chain carries TRBV4-2 and TRBJ2-7, with 8 bases lining up with TRBD2. Losses at the gene ends were 1 base for V and 1 base for J; bases not matched to a gene: 6. The CDR3 extends over 16 amino acids. Germline V gene data show CDR1 as LGHNA and CDR2 as YNFKEQ. The CDR3 here is CASSQGASGLSYEQYF. The CDR3 region has the DNA TGTGCCAGCAGCCAAGGCGCTAGCGGGCTTTCCTACGAGCAGTACTTC.

V and J are TRBV5-5 and TRBJ2-3; D is tentatively TRBD1 or TRBD2 (5 bases each). The CDR3 sequence is 16 residues long. Per the germline V gene, CDR1 is SGHKS and CDR2 is YYEKEE (reference sequence). Between the trimmed V and J ends, which lost 2 bases and 3 bases, there was a span of 16 bases. Written as DNA, the CDR3 is TGTGCCAGCAGCTTCGGGGCACGCAAGTGGACAGATACGCAGTATTTT. Translating gives CASSFGARKWTDTQYF.

The rearrangement links TRBV28 to TRBJ2-2; tentatively, D is TRBD1 (5 bases). CDR1 MDHEN and CDR2 SYDVKM come from the germline V gene. The CDR3 covers 14 residues. V gave up 7 bases and J gave up 6 bases, with 15 bases separating them. CDR3 bases: TGTGCCAGCAAAGGGGCCTTCTGGGCCGGGGAGCTGTTTTTT. Encoded protein: CASKGAFWAGELFF.

This chain uses TRBV28 with TRBJ1-5; tentative D call: TRBD1 (5 bases). The CDR3 spans 16 residues. Trimming cost V 4 bases and J 5 bases, with 18 bases left between them. Germline CDR1 is MDHEN and CDR2 is SYDVKM. In DNA form, the CDR3 reads TGTGCCAGCAGTTATGACACCAAGGGGAAGGATCAGCCCCAGCATTTT. This encodes CASSYDTKGKDQPQHF.

V usage is TRBV7-2 and J usage is TRBJ2-5, with D perhaps TRBD1 (5 bases). Trimming removed 0 bases at V and 5 bases at J, with 16 bases between. CDR1 and CDR2 (germline): SGHTA, FQGNSA. The CDR3 consists of 16 residues. CDR3 loop: CASSLAAGNLFETQYF. CDR3 in DNA: TGTGCCAGCAGCTTAGCGGCAGGGAACCTATTTGAGACCCAGTACTTC.